This passage covers 32 T cell receptor beta chains from one sample sequenced in a study of blood T cell repertoires in COVID-19. Profiling relied on immunoSEQ multiplex PCR, and the TCRdb table lists in-frame clones only, not all of them. Of 200,000 to 250,000 clones detected, under 90% appear once; the ten largest clones hold 15% to 20%. The sequenced material came from peripheral blood. These receptors were taken from a man in his thirties or forties with active or convalescent COVID-19.

This sequence joins TRBV3-1 (or the pseudogene TRBV3-2) and TRBJ1-1; no reliable D call. With 1 base removed from V and 5 bases from J, the gap between germline ends came to 11 bases. The CDR3 runs to 14 residues. Looked up from germline, CDR1 is LGHDT and CDR2 is YNNKEL (reference sequence). This chain's CDR3 is CASSQGTAGTEAFF. In nucleotides, the CDR3 is TGTGCCAGCAGCCAAGGGACGGCGGGGACTGAAGCTTTCTTT.

This chain connects TRBV6-4 to TRBJ2-4; perhaps TRBD1 as D (6 bases). Germline V lookup: CDR1 MRHNA, CDR2 SNTAGT. The CDR3 covers 16 residues. Between the trimmed V and J ends, which lost 8 bases and 1 base, there was a span of 18 bases. The CDR3 bases are TGTGCCAGCCCCGAAAGGGACACAGCCGCCAAAAACATTCAGTACTTC. Its protein is CASPERDTAAKNIQYF.

V and J are TRBV11-2 and TRBJ2-3; perhaps TRBD1 as D (6 bases). The V end was cut by 3 bases, the J end by 0 bases, with 10 bases between. Per the germline V gene, CDR1 is SGHAT and CDR2 is FQNNGV. The CDR3 consists of 15 residues. This chain's CDR3 is CASSFPGDSTDTQYF. The CDR3 nucleotides read TGTGCCAGCAGCTTCCCAGGGGATAGCACAGATACGCAGTATTTT.

This clone was detected a few times. The V call is TRBV2, the J call TRBJ2-1; TRBD2 aligns across 11 bases. The CDR3 is 11 amino acids. CDR1 SNHLY and CDR2 FYNNEI come from the germline V gene. V was pared by 7 bases and J by 14 bases, with 4 bases of the junction left unmatched. CDR3 in amino acids: CASTGTSGKFF. The CDR3 DNA reads TGTGCCAGCACGGGGACTAGCGGCAAGTTCTTC.

The chain recombines TRBV6-6 with TRBJ1-1; D ambiguous. This CDR3 contains 14 residues. Between the trimmed V and J ends, which lost 7 bases and 3 bases, there was a span of 15 bases. Germline CDR1 and CDR2: MNHNY and SVGAGI (reference sequence). As DNA, the CDR3 is TGTGCCAGCACCCCGGCGGGCGCGGACACTGAAGCTTTCTTT. Its translation is CASTPAGADTEAFF.

The table lists this clone with a count of one. The rearrangement links TRBV28 to TRBJ2-5; TRBD2 aligns across 7 bases. Germline values: CDR1 MDHEN, CDR2 SYDVKM. The CDR3 spans 15 residues. Trimming removed 6 bases from V and 5 bases from J; junction bases left unmatched: 12. CDR3 nucleotide sequence: TGTGCCAGCAGCCTTTATACCCAGGGAGGGGAGACCCAGTACTTC. It encodes CASSLYTQGGETQYF.

This clone was observed a single time. V gene TRBV4-3 combines with J gene TRBJ2-7, with a weak D call TRBD1 (6 bases). V gave up 2 bases and J gave up 0 bases, with 8 bases separating them. The CDR3 consists of 14 residues. Germline V CDR1 and CDR2: LGHNA, YSLEER. The CDR3: CASSQWDNSYEQYF. As DNA, the CDR3 is TGCGCCAGCAGCCAATGGGACAACTCCTACGAGCAGTACTTC.

The V and J genes are TRBV5-1 and TRBJ2-1; 9 bases fit TRBD2. Germline CDR1 is SGHRS and CDR2 is YFSETQ. V trimming: 2 bases; J trimming: 7 bases; junction bases outside the gene matches: 4. The CDR3 loop spans 14 amino acids. The CDR3 region is CASSLSAGGNEQFF. CDR3 sequence (DNA): TGCGCCAGCAGCTTATCGGCGGGAGGGAATGAGCAGTTCTTC.

V and J are TRBV5-6 and TRBJ2-7; the D is unclear. In germline, CDR1 is SGHDT, CDR2 YYEEEE. The CDR3 totals 13 residues. V lost 0 bases to trimming and J lost 2 bases, with 6 bases between them. The CDR3 sequence is CASSLAWPYEQYF. The CDR3 bases are TGTGCCAGCAGCTTGGCCTGGCCCTACGAGCAGTACTTC.

This chain's CDR3 is CASSYSGLGGEQYF. CDR3 DNA sequence: TGTGCCAGCAGTTACTCGGGGCTCGGAGGGGAGCAGTACTTC. The chain uses TRBV6-2 or TRBV6-3 and TRBJ2-7; D is possibly TRBD2 (6 bases). This CDR3 has 14 residues. The germline V gene has CDR1 MNHEY and CDR2 SVGEGT. Trimming left V 0 bases short and J 7 bases short, with 13 bases between.

This clone was seen at least ten times. This rearrangement joins TRBV4-1 to TRBJ2-1, with D perhaps TRBD2 (6 bases). V lost 1 base, J lost 2 bases, and 12 bases lay in between. The length of the CDR3 is 16 residues. The V gene's germline CDR1 is MGHRA and CDR2 YSYEKL. CDR3 in amino acids: CASSQGVGGPYNEQFF. CDR3 sequence (DNA): TGCGCCAGCAGCCAAGGTGTGGGAGGCCCCTACAATGAGCAGTTCTTC.

This rearrangement joins TRBV9 to TRBJ2-7, with TRBD2 matching over 9 bases. CDR3 length: 16 amino acids. The germline V gene encodes CDR1 SGDLS and CDR2 YYNGEE. Germline trimming cut 4 bases from V and 2 bases from J; bases unmatched to any gene: 10. This CDR3 is CASSQAASGAPYEQYF. CDR3 coding DNA: TGTGCCAGCAGCCAAGCTGCTAGCGGGGCCCCCTACGAGCAGTACTTC.

The V gene is TRBV14, the J gene TRBJ2-3, with D possibly being TRBD2 (6 bases). CDR1 and CDR2 from the germline V gene are SGHDN and FVKESK. Trimming took 0 bases from V and 7 from J, leaving 17 bases between them. The CDR3 is 16 amino acids. The DNA of the CDR3 is TGTGCCAGCAGCCAAGATAGCGGAAGAGTCACCAATACGCAGTATTTT. Amino acids: CASSQDSGRVTNTQYF.

The V and J genes are TRBV7-6 and TRBJ2-5, with D uncertain. Germline V CDR1 and CDR2: SGHVS, FNYEAQ. There are 13 residues in the CDR3. The V end was cut by 5 bases, the J end by 5 bases, with 12 bases between. The CDR3 DNA reads TGTGCCAGCAGCGCCCTAGGTGGGGAGACCCAGTACTTC. It codes for CASSALGGETQYF. Based on the CDR3 plus reference TRBV7-6 and TRBJ2-5, the full variable domain is GAGVSQSPRYKVTKRGQDVALRCDPISGHVSLYWYRQALGQGPEFLTYFNYEAQQDKSGLPNDRFSAERPEGSISTLTIQRTEQRDSAMYRCASSALGGETQYFGPGTRLLVL.

The CDR3: CASEPPRRGRDYGYTF. The CDR3 DNA is TGTGCCAGCGAACCTCCGCGGAGGGGACGCGACTATGGCTACACCTTC. The genes are TRBV2 and TRBJ1-2; TRBD1 might be the D (5 bases). V was shortened by 8 bases and J by 3 bases, with 22 bases between the two germline ends. The CDR3 is 16 amino acids. Germline CDR1 SNHLY, CDR2 FYNNEI.

J is TRBJ1-1 and V is TRBV6-5; D unresolved. The germline V and J ends were trimmed by 0 bases and 1 base, with 9 bases remaining between them. This CDR3 comprises 15 residues. Germline-derived CDR1 and CDR2 are MNHEY and SVGAGI. The CDR3 coding sequence is TGTGCCAGCAGTTACTCGCCGACACAGAACACTGAAGCTTTCTTT. Amino acid sequence: CASSYSPTQNTEAFF.

This clone appeared a single time. The V gene is TRBV3-1 (or the pseudogene TRBV3-2), the J gene TRBJ2-2; maybe TRBD2 (5 bases). Germline V CDR1 and CDR2: LGHDT, YNNKEL (reference sequence). V lost 0 bases and J lost 6, with 14 bases in between. This CDR3 is 16 amino acids long. CDR3 region: CASSQDLWSGSGELFF. For the CDR3, the DNA is TGTGCCAGCAGCCAAGATCTTTGGTCGGGGTCCGGGGAGCTGTTTTTT.

The chain carries TRBV30 and TRBJ1-2; the D gene is possibly TRBD1 (6 bases). Germline V gene data show CDR1 as GTSNPN and CDR2 as SVGIG (reference sequence). This CDR3 spans 11 amino acids. Trimming took 2 bases from V and 7 from J, leaving 8 bases between them. The CDR3 sequence: CAWSPGVGYTF. The CDR3 DNA reads as TGTGCCTGGAGTCCAGGGGTTGGCTACACCTTC.

This clone has only a few counts. The rearrangement joins TRBV2 to TRBJ2-2; D unresolved. V lost 4 bases to trimming and J lost 8 bases, with 5 bases between them. The CDR3 totals 11 residues. CDR1 SNHLY and CDR2 FYNNEI come from the germline V gene. The CDR3 DNA follows: TGTGCCAGCAGTGCCCGGGGGGAGCTGTTTTTT. Protein: CASSARGELFF. Full variable domain (outside the CDR3, taken from reference TRBV2 and TRBJ2-2): EPEVTQTPSHQVTQMGQEVILRCVPISNHLYFYWYRQILGQKVEFLVSFYNNEISEKSEIFDDQFSVERPDGSNFTLKIRSTKLEDSAMYFCASSARGELFFGEGSRLTVL.

This chain links TRBV29-1 with TRBJ1-2; D ambiguous. This CDR3 comprises 10 residues. The V gene's germline CDR1 is SQVTM and CDR2 ANQGSEA. Trimming left V 2 bases short and J 9 bases short, with 7 bases between. The CDR3 DNA sequence: TGCAGCGTTGAACGAGGGAGCTACACCTTC. It yields the protein CSVERGSYTF.

This chain links TRBV3-1 (or the pseudogene TRBV3-2) with TRBJ1-6, with 7 bases fitting TRBD1. CDR3 size: 16 residues. V lost 4 bases, J lost 10 bases, and 13 bases stayed unmatched. Germline V gene lookup returns CDR1 LGHDT and CDR2 YNNKEL (reference sequence). Written as DNA, the CDR3 is TGTGCCAGCAGCCCCCGGACAGGACTCCTGGGGTCACCCCTCCACTTT. The encoded protein is CASSPRTGLLGSPLHF.

The table lists this clone with many counts. The chain combines TRBV10-3 with TRBJ2-1, with D hard to call. The V end was cut by 4 bases, the J end by 2 bases, with 9 bases between. The CDR3 consists of 14 residues. Per the germline V gene, CDR1 is ENHRY and CDR2 is SYGVKD. CDR3 amino acids: CAISASVAYNEQFF. CDR3 coding DNA: TGTGCCATCAGTGCGAGCGTCGCCTACAATGAGCAGTTCTTC.

This chain links TRBV4-1 with TRBJ1-5, with 8 bases that match TRBD1. The CDR3 runs 17 residues. V dropped 3 bases and J dropped 3; count of bases not matched to a gene: 10. Germline-derived CDR1 and CDR2 are MGHRA and YSYEKL. The CDR3 region has the DNA TGCGCCAGCAGCCAGGACAGGGTTTTGTACCCCAATCAGCCCCAGCATTTT. This encodes CASSQDRVLYPNQPQHF.

The chain has TRBV5-4 and TRBJ2-5; D is possibly TRBD1 (5 bases). Germline CDR1 and CDR2: SGHNT and YYREEE (reference sequence). The V end was cut by 4 bases, the J end by 2 bases, with 12 bases between. The CDR3 is 14 amino acids. Written as DNA, the CDR3 is TGTGCCAGCAGCCCAGGGCCATCTCAAGAGACCCAGTACTTC. Protein: CASSPGPSQETQYF.

CDR3 sequence: CASSQFPPSGGAPRNEQFF. The CDR3 DNA reads TGCGCCAGCAGCCAATTTCCCCCTAGCGGGGGGGCCCCTAGAAATGAGCAGTTCTTC. The chain joins TRBV4-1 to TRBJ2-1, with 12 bases aligning to TRBD2. This CDR3 spans 19 amino acids. V shed 2 bases and J 7 bases; nucleotides not matched to a gene: 15. The germline gives CDR1 MGHRA, CDR2 YSYEKL.

The genes are TRBV10-1 and TRBJ2-7; D perhaps matches TRBD1 (6 bases). The germline V and J ends were trimmed by 2 bases and 6 bases, with 11 bases remaining between them. Germline-derived CDR1 and CDR2 are WNHNN and SYGVQD (reference sequence). The CDR3 has 13 residues. The CDR3 protein is CASSEITGREQYF. CDR3 coding DNA: TGCGCCAGCAGTGAGATCACAGGGCGCGAGCAGTACTTC.

CDR3 in DNA: TGTGCCAGCAGTTCTCGACTAGCGGGAGCCGAGGACAATGAGCAGTTCTTC. It specifies CASSSRLAGAEDNEQFF. The chain couples TRBV27 to TRBJ2-1; 12 nucleotides line up with TRBD2. V lost 4 bases to trimming and J lost 5 bases; unmatched junction nucleotides: 9. This CDR3 contains 17 residues. The germline CDR1 and CDR2 sequences are MNHEY and SMNVEV (reference sequence).

This sequence joins TRBV5-4 and TRBJ2-1, with TRBD1 identical over 10 bases. The CDR3 consists of 15 residues. Losses at the gene ends were 4 bases for V and 4 bases for J; bases not matched to a gene: 5. Germline values: CDR1 SGHNT, CDR2 YYREEE (reference sequence). For the CDR3, the DNA is TGTGCCAGCAGCCGAGGACAGGGGGGATACAATGAGCAGTTCTTC. Its protein is CASSRGQGGYNEQFF.

This clone has only a few counts. The chain joins TRBV7-3 to TRBJ2-3, with D tentatively TRBD1 (6 bases). Germline V gene data show CDR1 as SGHTA and CDR2 as FQGTGA. V was trimmed by 1 base and J by 1 base, leaving 9 bases between them. This CDR3 is 15 amino acids long. CDR3 residues: CASSLSPGGTDTQYF. For the CDR3, the DNA is TGTGCCAGCAGCTTAAGTCCAGGGGGCACAGATACGCAGTATTTT.

This chain uses TRBV18 with TRBJ2-5, with a possible D match to TRBD2 (5 bases). The CDR3 totals 14 residues. The germline V and J ends were trimmed by 2 bases and 4 bases, with 11 bases remaining between them. In germline, CDR1 is KGHSH, CDR2 LQKENI. CDR3 amino acids: CASSPMRASETQYF. In DNA, the CDR3 is TGTGCCAGCTCACCAATGAGGGCTTCAGAGACCCAGTACTTC. The full variable domain, completed using reference TRBV18 and TRBJ2-5, is NAGVMQNPRHLVRRRGQEARLRCSPMKGHSHVYWYRQLPEEGLKFMVYLQKENIIDESGMPKERFSAEFPKEGPSILRIQQVVRGDSAAYFCASSPMRASETQYFGPGTRLLVL.

For the CDR3, the DNA is TGTGCCACCAGTGATAGGGGGCATCAGCCCCAGCATTTT. Its translation: CATSDRGHQPQHF. The chain has TRBV24-1 and TRBJ1-5; 7 positions agree with TRBD1. The V gene end was trimmed by 3 bases and the J gene end by 5 bases; junction bases not matched to a gene: 0. The CDR3 covers 13 residues. CDR1 KGHDR and CDR2 SFDVKD come from the germline V gene.

This chain connects TRBV5-8 to TRBJ1-1, with D tentatively TRBD1 (5 bases). The CDR3 is made up of 16 amino acids. The germline V gene has CDR1 SGHTS and CDR2 YDEGEE. V lost 3 bases and J 10 bases, leaving 25 bases between the germline ends. CDR3 sequence reads: CASSWGLSGPAVRAFF. In DNA form, the CDR3 reads TGTGCCAGCAGCTGGGGACTGTCGGGACCGGCGGTTAGAGCTTTCTTT.